These 24 T cell receptor beta chains were all obtained from the same sample, sequenced in a study of T-cell memory formation after mild COVID-19. MiXCR, applied by TCRdb to the 5' RACE reads, yields one record per CDR3 protein. The sample has a few hundred thousand distinct CDR3 sequences; around a sixth are singletons. The sample consisted of PBMCs or a T cell subset sorted from them (not recorded which). The receptors here all came from a man in his late teens or twenties who had mild COVID-19 (a few samples of this study predate the infection). Cell type and time point are not known.

This clonotype has a handful of counts. The chain has TRBV4-3 and TRBJ2-1; TRBD2 is a possible D gene (5 bases). The V end lost 0 bases, the J end lost 9 bases, and 9 bases lay between the germline ends. This CDR3 has 13 residues. The germline V gene encodes CDR1 LGHNA and CDR2 YSLEER. CDR3 nucleotides: TGCGCCAGCAGCCAAGATATAGGAGGTGAGCAGTTCTTC. Encoded protein: CASSQDIGGEQFF.

This clonotype has more than one count but fewer than ten. The J gene is TRBJ1-5, the V gene TRBV7-2; tentative D call: TRBD1 (6 bases). Trimming removed 1 base at V and 9 bases at J, with 7 bases between. The germline V gene encodes CDR1 SGHTA and CDR2 FQGNSA. The CDR3 has 12 amino acids. The CDR3 loop is CASSLDRAPQHF. The CDR3 DNA reads TGTGCCAGCAGCTTAGACAGGGCGCCCCAGCATTTT. The variable domain in full, with the rest retrieved from reference TRBV7-2 and TRBJ1-5, is GAGVSQSPSNKVTEKGKDVELRCDPISGHTALYWYRQSLGQGLEFLIYFQGNSAPDKSGLPSDRFSAERTGGSVSTLTIQRTQQEDSAVYLCASSLDRAPQHFGDGTRLSIL.

The chain is built from TRBV29-1 and TRBJ2-3, with 7 bases that match TRBD1. The CDR3 runs to 14 residues. Trimming took 7 bases from V and 0 from J; bases not matched to a gene: 7. CDR1 is SQVTM, CDR2 ANQGSEA, per germline. The CDR3 loop is CSAGRGTSTDTQYF. The CDR3 nucleotides read TGCAGCGCCGGCAGGGGGACAAGCACAGATACGCAGTATTTT.

The rearrangement uses TRBV7-9 and TRBJ2-3, with a possible D match to TRBD2 (6 bases). Germline V lookup: CDR1 SEHNR, CDR2 FQNEAQ (reference sequence). The CDR3 totals 15 residues. Trimming shortened V by 7 bases and J by 8 bases, and 22 bases separated the two germline ends. This CDR3 reads CASTRRGGEARTQYF. The CDR3 DNA reads TGTGCCAGCACCCGACGGGGCGGGGAGGCACGTACGCAGTATTTT.

In this sample, this clonotype turned up a few times. The J gene is TRBJ2-1, the V gene TRBV3-1, with 8 bases matching TRBD1. This CDR3 region has 15 residues. Germline CDR1 LGHDT, CDR2 YNNKEL (reference sequence). V was clipped by 4 bases and J by 4 bases; unmatched bases: 6. CDR3 nucleotide sequence: TGTGCCAGCAGCCCCAGGGGGCGAAGATACAATGAGCAGTTCTTC. Translation: CASSPRGRRYNEQFF.

V is TRBV7-8 and J is TRBJ2-7, with D perhaps assigned TRBD1 or TRBD2 (5 bases each). The CDR3 runs 15 residues. Germline CDR1 and CDR2: SGHVS and FQNEAQ. V shed 4 bases and J shed 0 bases, with 13 bases lying between them. This chain's CDR3 is CASSSDPGTSYEQYV. The CDR3 coding sequence is TGTGCCAGCAGCTCAGATCCCGGGACCTCCTACGAGCAGTACGTC.

This clonotype has just a few counts. The chain uses TRBV4-2 and TRBJ1-3; D ambiguous. The germline V gene encodes CDR1 LGHNA and CDR2 YNFKEQ. The CDR3 loop spans 12 amino acids. V shed 8 bases and J shed 6 bases, with 11 bases lying between them. Here the CDR3 reads CASFGPENTIYF. The CDR3 DNA is TGTGCCAGCTTCGGCCCTGAAAACACCATATATTTT.

This sequence joins TRBV4-3 and TRBJ1-2; D uncertain. Germline V gene lookup returns CDR1 LGHNA and CDR2 YSLEER. CDR3 length: 14 amino acids. The germline V and J ends were trimmed by 3 bases and 7 bases, with 15 bases remaining between them. CDR3 region: CASSQEPRSGGYTF. The CDR3 bases are TGCGCCAGCAGCCAGGAACCGAGATCGGGTGGCTACACCTTC.

This clonotype appeared a few times. The V and J genes are TRBV30 and TRBJ2-3; TRBD1 matches at 10 bases. Germline CDR1 and CDR2: GTSNPN and SVGIG (reference sequence). This CDR3 has 15 residues. V was pared by 7 bases and J by 3 bases, with 10 bases of the junction left unmatched. CDR3 amino acids: CASSVTGGQTDTQYF. The CDR3 DNA reads as TGTGCCTCGAGCGTGACAGGGGGCCAGACAGATACGCAGTATTTT.

CDR3 nucleotide sequence: TGTGCCAGCAGCCAAGGTCATAGGCAGGGAGGCTATGGCTACACCTTC. It encodes CASSQGHRQGGYGYTF. The V and J genes are TRBV4-2 and TRBJ1-2; possibly TRBD1 for D (5 bases). The CDR3 has 16 amino acids. Per the germline V gene, CDR1 is LGHNA and CDR2 is YNFKEQ. Trimming took 1 base from V and 4 from J, leaving 16 bases between them.

This chain uses TRBV14 with TRBJ2-3; maybe TRBD1 (6 bases). Looked up from germline, CDR1 is SGHDN and CDR2 is FVKESK. The CDR3 sequence is 16 residues long. Trimming removed 2 bases at V and 0 bases at J, with 12 bases between. The CDR3 sequence: CASSQSTGLSTDTQYF. The CDR3 DNA sequence: TGTGCCAGCAGCCAATCGACAGGTCTTAGCACAGATACGCAGTATTTT.

This chain uses TRBV6-5 with TRBJ2-7, with a weak D call TRBD2 (6 bases). The CDR3 covers 13 residues. Germline CDR1 MNHEY, CDR2 SVGAGI. V lost 7 bases, J lost 6 bases, and 16 bases lay in between. The CDR3 DNA is TGTGCCAGCACCCCGGGGGACTCCCGCGAGCAGTACTTC. Amino acid sequence: CASTPGDSREQYF.

The chain combines TRBV15 with TRBJ2-3; D call uncertain. V gave up 1 base and J gave up 5 bases, with 16 bases separating them. CDR1 is LNHNV, CDR2 YYDKDF, per germline (reference sequence). This CDR3 has 16 amino acids. CDR3 sequence: CATSRGESGSGDTQYF. Written as DNA, the CDR3 is TGTGCCACCAGCAGAGGAGAGTCTGGATCTGGAGATACGCAGTATTTT.

This chain connects TRBV12-3 or TRBV12-4 to TRBJ2-7; 8 bases fit TRBD2. The CDR3 spans 14 residues. Germline trimming cut 7 bases from V and 6 bases from J; bases unmatched to any gene: 11. As DNA, the CDR3 is TGTGCCAGCACCATTACGGGGGGGGCCGTCGAGCAGTACTTC. It yields the protein CASTITGGAVEQYF.

The rearrangement joins TRBV13 to TRBJ1-2; no clear D gene. V lost 1 base and J 8 bases, leaving 11 bases between the germline ends. The CDR3 runs 13 residues. Germline CDR1 is PRHDT and CDR2 is FYEKMQ (reference sequence). For the CDR3, the DNA is TGTGCCAGCAGCTTAGATCGCTTTCCCGGCTACACCTTC. Translation gives CASSLDRFPGYTF.

This clonotype was counted many times. The V call is TRBV7-3, the J call TRBJ2-5, with 7 bases aligning to TRBD2. CDR3 length: 16 amino acids. Germline CDR1 SGHTA, CDR2 FQGTGA. V trimming: 1 base; J trimming: 1 base; junction bases outside the gene matches: 6. CDR3 loop: CASSLSGGASQETQYF. Here the CDR3 DNA reads TGTGCCAGCAGCTTAAGCGGGGGAGCAAGCCAAGAGACCCAGTACTTC.

The chain recombines TRBV7-9 with TRBJ2-2; possible D gene TRBD2, 5 bases. The germline CDR1 and CDR2 sequences are SEHNR and FQNEAQ (reference sequence). This CDR3 is built from 14 residues. V dropped 0 bases and J dropped 4 bases, with 6 bases sitting between them. Here the CDR3 DNA reads TGTGCCAGCAGCTTAGCGGGGAGCACCGGGGAGCTGTTTTTT. It is translated as CASSLAGSTGELFF.

The CDR3 protein is CASSLAFRVYEQYV. CDR3 sequence (DNA): TGTGCCAGCAGCCTCGCCTTCCGGGTCTACGAGCAGTACGTC. This chain joins TRBV6-2 or TRBV6-3 and TRBJ2-7, with D unresolved. The germline CDR1 and CDR2 sequences are MNHEY and SVGEGT. This CDR3 contains 14 residues. Trimming left V 6 bases short and J 3 bases short, with 15 bases between.

In this sample, this clonotype turned up a few times. V is TRBV12-3 or TRBV12-4 and J is TRBJ2-4, with D perhaps TRBD1 (5 bases). Trimming took 8 bases from V and 5 from J, leaving 22 bases between them. The CDR3 spans 16 residues. For the CDR3, the DNA is TGTGCCAGCCCCAGGGCGAACCTCCACTACGAAAACATTCAGTACTTC. Its protein product is CASPRANLHYENIQYF.

The sample holds a few counts of this clonotype. The CDR3 loop is CASRRGRSYNEQFF. CDR3 DNA: TGCGCCAGCAGACGGGGCCGGTCCTACAATGAGCAGTTCTTC. The chain combines TRBV4-1 with TRBJ2-1; D is perhaps TRBD1 or TRBD2 (5 bases each). This CDR3 is built from 14 residues. Germline-derived CDR1 and CDR2 are MGHRA and YSYEKL. The V end was cut by 6 bases, the J end by 1 base, with 10 bases between.

This clonotype was found a few times. The gene calls are TRBV4-3 and TRBJ1-6; D possibly corresponds to TRBD1 (5 bases). This CDR3 has 17 amino acids. The V gene's germline CDR1 is LGHNA and CDR2 YSLEER. The V and J ends lost 0 bases and 7 bases respectively, with 16 bases between them. CDR3 protein: CASSQDRPPGRNSPLHF. The CDR3 DNA reads TGCGCCAGCAGCCAAGACCGCCCCCCAGGGAGGAATTCACCCCTCCACTTT.

The genes are TRBV9 and TRBJ1-1; TRBD1 matches 12 bases. The V and J ends lost 0 bases and 4 bases, in that order; junction bases with no gene match: 7. The CDR3 spans 17 residues. The germline CDR1 and CDR2 sequences are SGDLS and YYNGEE. The CDR3 DNA reads TGTGCCAGCAGCGTAGAAGGGGACAGGGGGCCGGGCACTGAAGCTTTCTTT. Translating gives CASSVEGDRGPGTEAFF. Using reference TRBV9 and TRBJ1-1 for the parts outside the CDR3, the full variable domain is DSGVTQTPKHLITATGQRVTLRCSPRSGDLSVYWYQQSLDQGLQFLIQYYNGEERAKGNILERFSAQQFPDLHSELNLSSLELGDSALYFCASSVEGDRGPGTEAFFGQGTRLTVV.

The rearrangement joins TRBV5-1 to TRBJ1-1; no definite D call. V lost 4 bases, J lost 4 bases, and 14 bases lay in between. Germline V CDR1 and CDR2: SGHRS, YFSETQ. The CDR3 is 14 amino acids. As DNA, the CDR3 is TGCGCCAGCAGCGAACGGACGGAGGGCACTGAAGCTTTCTTT. Protein sequence: CASSERTEGTEAFF. The entire variable domain, with the rest obtained from reference TRBV5-1 and TRBJ1-1, is as follows: KAGVTQTPRYLIKTRGQQVTLSCSPISGHRSVSWYQQTPGQGLQFLFEYFSETQRNKGNFPGRFSGRQFSNSRSEMNVSTLELGDSALYLCASSERTEGTEAFFGQGTRLTVV.

This clonotype has a handful of counts. J is TRBJ1-3 and V is TRBV4-2; D call uncertain. Germline V gene data show CDR1 as LGHNA and CDR2 as YNFKEQ. Trimming stripped 0 bases from V and 8 bases from J, with 8 bases between. This CDR3 has 13 amino acids. This CDR3 reads CASSQDWGDTIYF. In DNA, the CDR3 is TGTGCCAGCAGCCAAGACTGGGGAGACACCATATATTTT.